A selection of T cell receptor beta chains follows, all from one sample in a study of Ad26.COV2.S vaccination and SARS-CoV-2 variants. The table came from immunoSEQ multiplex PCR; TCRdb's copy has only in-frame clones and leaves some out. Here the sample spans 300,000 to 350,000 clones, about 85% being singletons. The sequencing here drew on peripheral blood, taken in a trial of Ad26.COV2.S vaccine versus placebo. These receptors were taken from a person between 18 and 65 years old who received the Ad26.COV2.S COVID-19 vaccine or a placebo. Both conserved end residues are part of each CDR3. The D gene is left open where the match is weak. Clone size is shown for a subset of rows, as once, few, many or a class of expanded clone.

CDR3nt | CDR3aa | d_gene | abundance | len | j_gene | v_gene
TGTGCCAGCTCACCACTTGGTACTCGGGGAGCCACTGAAGCTTTCTTT | CASSPLGTRGATEAFF | NA | NA | 16 | TRBJ1-1 | TRBV18
TGTGCCAGCTCCCTAAACCGGGCCCCGGGCCGGTTTAACACTGAAGCTTTCTTT | CASSLNRAPGRFNTEAFF | NA | many | 18 | TRBJ1-1 | TRBV18
TGTGCCAGCAGTTTATATCAAGAGGGCTACACCTTC | CASSLYQEGYTF | NA | NA | 12 | TRBJ1-2 | TRBV28
TGTGCCAGCAGGGAGACAGGGAACACTGAAGCTTTCTTT | CASRETGNTEAFF | NA | NA | 13 | TRBJ1-1 | TRBV6-6
TGCGCCAGCAGCTTGGAGTGGGGCTACGAGCAGTACTTC | CASSLEWGYEQYF | NA | NA | 13 | TRBJ2-7 | TRBV5-1
TGCAGTGCTAGGACTAGGTGGCAGTATTTT | CSARTRWQYF | NA | once | 10 | TRBJ2-3 | TRBV20-1
TGTGCCAGTAGTAAAGGGACAGGGTGGAATGAGCAGTTCTTC | CASSKGTGWNEQFF | TRBD1 | NA | 14 | TRBJ2-1 | TRBV19
TGTGCCACCCAGGGGGGTGAGACCCAGTACTTC | CATQGGETQYF | NA | NA | 11 | TRBJ2-5 | TRBV6-5
TGTGCCAGCAGTCGTCCGCTTAGCGGGTCAGAACAAGAGACCCAGTACTTC | CASSRPLSGSEQETQYF | TRBD2 | NA | 17 | TRBJ2-5 | TRBV28
TGTGCCAGCAGCTGGGAGGCCACTGGACAGGGGCGGAATTCACCCCTCCACTTT | CASSWEATGQGRNSPLHF | TRBD1 | few | 18 | TRBJ1-6 | TRBV13
TGTGCCAGCAGTTCCGCCGGGGGGACAGCCTATGGCTACACCTTC | CASSSAGGTAYGYTF | TRBD1 | few | 15 | TRBJ1-2 | TRBV27